The subject of this entry is one T cell receptor beta chain. This clone was recorded a few times. What antigen it recognizes has not been identified. No much larger clonotype is one base removed from it; base qualities were not supplied. The same CDR3 also results from other DNA sequences found in this sample. The Qiagen DNeasy kit was used to extract genomic DNA from unsorted PBMCs and from the negatively selected CD4+ and CD8+ fractions. Using primers that anneal to V and J segments, immunoSEQ multiplex PCR amplified the TCR beta CDR3 regions. A synthetic immune receptor repertoire was used to minimize amplification bias, and any residual bias was removed computationally once sequencing was done. Concerning the study's data processing: Custom Python scripts were used to quantify repertoire diversity as the Shannon entropy index. Unsorted, CD4+ and CD8+ repertoires were analyzed separately, except in combined analyses where CD4+ and CD8+ sequences were merged in silico. Clonal expansion was defined as at least a 2-fold frequency increase after treatment relative to C1D1, with a pseudocount of 0.5 for undetected baseline clones. Clones with 0 or 1 copy at C1D1 were defined as singleton clones, while clones with 2 or more copies were defined as non-singleton clones. Clones expanded in unsorted samples were labelled as CD4+, CD8+ or unknown by matching protein sequences in sorted samples from the same patient. Diversity changes from C1D1 to C4D1 were tested in paired samples using Wilcoxon tests. The immuneACCESS repertoire file appears here via TCRdb, limited to in-frame rearrangements. These files lack a portion of the clones; in checked studies, under half of the deficit traces to unresolved V genes, and the cause of the others is not known. The DNA was the basis for D and trimming; V, J and clone size are from that table. Within this sample are tens of thousands of clones, with approximately 80% of them counted one time only. About 0.59% of the sample comes from the top ten.

The time point label of this sample denotes: cycle 4 day 1 (C4D1), after six to seven weeks of nivolumab. Every trial patient had relapsed after autologous stem cell transplantation, and cohorts A, B and C differed in prior brentuximab vedotin exposure. A Miltenyi CD4+ T cell isolation kit was used for magnetic negative selection to purify CD4+ T cells from thawed PBMCs. The trial cohort included more than 55 patients with relapsed/refractory classical Hodgkin lymphoma, and each patient had a best overall response of complete response, partial response or progressive disease. Trial patients were treated with single-agent nivolumab in the multi-cohort phase II CheckMate 205 trial. An independent review committee assessed best overall response by applying the 2007 International Working Group response criteria. Trial PBMCs were obtained immediately prior to nivolumab initiation (C1D1) and on therapy at cycle 2 day 1 and cycle 4 day 1. Peripheral blood was collected in 8 mL Vacutainer Cell Preparation Tubes, from which PBMCs were isolated by centrifugation and then cryopreserved. Purified CD4+ and CD8+ fractions were prepared only for cases where an additional PBMC sample was available. On LS columns in a quadroMACS separator, the magnetically labelled cells were depleted, and the flow-through was collected as the purified fraction.

The sample is drawn from a study of PD-1 blockade in classical Hodgkin lymphoma (TCRdb year 2020). General notes on the study: Nivolumab dosing was 3 mg/kg intravenously every 2 weeks, continuing until either disease progression or unacceptable toxicity. A peripheral blood immune signature of response to PD-1 blockade in classical Hodgkin lymphoma was defined using TCR beta sequencing and CyTOF.

Sequences SGHVS (CDR1) and FQNEAQ (CDR2) are obtained from the germline V gene. The V end loses 1 base and the J end loses 1 base, and a stretch of 7 bases separates them. Its CDR3 holds 14 amino acids, cysteine through phenylalanine. The CDR3 DNA has 42 bases and is translated from base 1. Study-level results and caveats: Baseline TCR diversity was reported as lower in newly diagnosed patients than in healthy donors, and lower still in relapsed/refractory patients. By C4D1, a significant rise was seen in CD4+ TCR diversity but not in CD8+ TCR diversity (p=0.0027 vs p=0.16), and the rise was most apparent among complete responders (p=0.02). Trial patients with a complete response had baseline diversity similar to that of newly diagnosed patients, while partial responders and progressors had significantly lower diversity. The study was limited to a single clinical trial cohort, and causes of repertoire differences, possibly disease activity or prior therapy, remained undefined. Lower diversity was seen in patients whose nivolumab began less than 1 year after ASCT, and these patients were left out of later analyses so that immune reconstitution would not confound the results.

The material was CD4+ T cells from blood, obtained before the fourth cycle of nivolumab. The V gene is TRBV7-8 and the J gene is TRBJ1-1; the D gene assignment is ambiguous. The sequence came from a human donor with classical Hodgkin lymphoma. The CDR3 reads as follows: CASSLVTGNTEAFF. The DNA sequence is TGTGCCAGCAGCTTAGTGACCGGGAACACTGAAGCTTTCTTT.